The 23 T cell receptor beta chains reported below all come from one sample, sequenced in a study of T cell responses to AZD1222 COVID-19 vaccine. Data came from immunoSEQ multiplex PCR; TCRdb stores just in-frame clones and leaves some out. The repertoire includes more than 140,000 clones, 91% of them detected once, and approximately 5.3% sits in the top ten. The sample consisted of peripheral blood, taken on day 0 of AZD1222 vaccination. These receptors came from an adult in good health.

The chain joins TRBV27 to TRBJ2-1; D is perhaps TRBD1 or TRBD2 (5 bases each). Germline assignment: CDR1 MNHEY and CDR2 SMNVEV (reference sequence). Trimming stripped 2 bases from V and 5 bases from J, with 13 bases between. The CDR3 has 15 amino acids. DNA of the CDR3: TGTGCCAGCAGTTTAGGCCTGGGACCTAACAATGAGCAGTTCTTC. Its protein is CASSLGLGPNNEQFF.

The genes are TRBV19 and TRBJ1-5; 7 bases fit TRBD1. The CDR3 is 16 residues long. The trim removed 5 bases at V and 0 bases at J, leaving 7 bases unmatched. CDR1 is LNHDA, CDR2 SQIVND, per germline (reference sequence). The CDR3 loop is CASSHGQVHSNQPQHF. CDR3 bases: TGTGCCAGTAGTCACGGACAGGTCCATAGCAATCAGCCCCAGCATTTT.

The rearrangement links TRBV5-1 to TRBJ2-5, with D possibly matching TRBD2 (6 bases). This CDR3 has 15 amino acids. Germline V lookup: CDR1 SGHRS, CDR2 YFSETQ. Deletions cut 4 bases from V and 2 bases from J, with 15 bases between. The chain's CDR3 is CASSVAGSLQETQYF. The CDR3 bases are TGCGCCAGCAGCGTAGCCGGGAGCCTGCAAGAGACCCAGTACTTC.

The genes are TRBV11-3 and TRBJ2-2; unclear D gene. CDR3 length: 13 residues. Per germline, CDR1 SGHNT and CDR2 YENEEA. Between the trimmed V and J ends, which lost 5 bases and 4 bases, there was a span of 8 bases. The CDR3 DNA sequence: TGTGCCAGCAGCCCCCCCGGCACCGGGGAGCTGTTTTTT. It codes for CASSPPGTGELFF.

The J gene is TRBJ1-1, the V gene TRBV7-2, with unresolved D. Per germline, CDR1 SGHTA and CDR2 FQGNSA. Between the trimmed V and J ends, which lost 5 bases and 1 base, there was a span of 11 bases. The CDR3 has 14 residues. CDR3 DNA: TGTGCCAGCAGCGCCAGATCCCCGAACACTGAAGCTTTCTTT. Amino acid sequence: CASSARSPNTEAFF.

The J gene is TRBJ1-1, the V gene TRBV3-1 (or the pseudogene TRBV3-2); a possible D gene is TRBD1 (5 bases). Germline CDR1 reads LGHDT; CDR2 reads YNNKEL (reference sequence). V lost 4 bases and J lost 5, with 14 bases in between. CDR3 size: 14 residues. The CDR3 nucleotides read TGTGCCAGCAGCCCGGGGGGGGGACGAACTGAAGCTTTCTTT. Encoded protein: CASSPGGGRTEAFF.

The chain couples TRBV11-2 to TRBJ2-3, with D hard to call. The germline V gene has CDR1 SGHAT and CDR2 FQNNGV. CDR3 length: 11 amino acids. V was trimmed by 5 bases and J by 7 bases, leaving 7 bases between them. The CDR3 coding sequence is TGTGCCAGCAGCACCACGAATACGCAGTATTTT. Translated: CASSTTNTQYF.

The gene calls are TRBV28 and TRBJ2-3, with TRBD2 as a possible D gene (6 bases). The CDR3 totals 14 residues. The V gene's germline CDR1 is MDHEN and CDR2 SYDVKM. V was pared by 6 bases and J by 4 bases, with 14 bases between. The CDR3: CASSFGGTADTQYF. Here the CDR3 DNA reads TGTGCCAGCAGCTTCGGCGGGACCGCAGATACGCAGTATTTT.

The gene calls are TRBV7-8 and TRBJ2-2; 8 nucleotides line up with TRBD2. Trimming removed 5 bases from V and 1 base from J; junction bases left unmatched: 6. The CDR3 sequence is 16 residues long. Germline CDR1 SGHVS, CDR2 FQNEAQ. CDR3 sequence: CASSRYSGVNTGELFF. In DNA form, the CDR3 reads TGTGCCAGCAGCCGTTATAGCGGGGTGAACACCGGGGAGCTGTTTTTT. Supplemented by reference TRBV7-8 and TRBJ2-2, the full variable domain reads GAGVSQSPRYKVAKRGQDVALRCDPISGHVSLFWYQQALGQGPEFLTYFQNEAQLDKSGLPSDRFFAERPEGSVSTLKIQRTQQEDSAVYLCASSRYSGVNTGELFFGEGSRLTVL.

The CDR3 reads CASSLPTGPAEQYF. The CDR3 DNA sequence: TGTGCCAGCAGCTTACCGACAGGGCCTGCCGAGCAGTACTTC. The rearrangement links TRBV11-2 to TRBJ2-7; 7 bases align to TRBD1. The CDR3 is made up of 14 amino acids. Germline V CDR1 and CDR2: SGHAT, FQNNGV. Unmatched junction bases numbered 7, after V lost 2 bases and J lost 6 bases.

V and J are TRBV6-1 and TRBJ2-7, with 8 positions matching TRBD1. Losses at the gene ends were 1 base for V and 0 bases for J; bases not matched to a gene: 5. The germline V gene encodes CDR1 MNHNS and CDR2 SASEGT. CDR3 size: 16 residues. CDR3 amino acids: CASSEGTGLLSYEQYF. The CDR3 DNA reads as TGTGCCAGCAGTGAAGGGACAGGGTTACTCTCCTACGAGCAGTACTTC.

The V and J genes are TRBV2 and TRBJ1-2; 9 nucleotides agree with TRBD1. The CDR3 has 18 residues. The J segment lost 7 bases and the V segment lost 6 bases, leaving 21 bases of the junction unmatched. The germline CDR1 and CDR2 sequences are SNHLY and FYNNEI. This CDR3 reads CASSDTGGGKRVIRGYTF. CDR3 nucleotides: TGTGCCAGCAGCGATACAGGGGGCGGAAAGAGGGTTATTCGTGGCTACACCTTC.

The chain has TRBV7-9 and TRBJ2-3; D is ambiguous. CDR1 and CDR2 from the germline V gene are SEHNR and FQNEAQ (reference sequence). Trimming took 5 bases from V and 1 from J, leaving 10 bases between them. The CDR3 contains 14 residues. The CDR3: CASSPRTRTDTQYF. Here the CDR3 DNA reads TGTGCCAGCAGCCCCCGGACCCGCACAGATACGCAGTATTTT.

Here the CDR3 reads CASSWDPDGVSYEQYF. In DNA, the CDR3 is TGTGCCAGCAGTTGGGACCCAGATGGGGTCTCCTACGAGCAGTACTTC. This chain connects TRBV6-2 or TRBV6-3 to TRBJ2-7; D could derive from TRBD1 or TRBD2 (5 bases each). The CDR3 sequence is 16 residues long. Per the germline V gene, CDR1 is MNHEY and CDR2 is SVGEGT. V was shortened by 4 bases and J by 0 bases, with 16 bases between the two germline ends.

Worth noting for this clone: The sample holds other DNA sequences that translate to the same CDR3. CDR3 region: CASSLGTGQPQHF. CDR3 in DNA: TGTGCCAGCAGTTTAGGGACAGGGCAGCCCCAGCATTTT. This chain uses TRBV27 with TRBJ1-5, with TRBD1 identical over 9 bases. Germline V lookup: CDR1 MNHEY, CDR2 SMNVEV (reference sequence). This CDR3 comprises 13 residues. Losses at the gene ends were 2 bases for V and 7 bases for J; bases not matched to a gene: 0.

This clone was seen more than once but under ten times. The chain couples TRBV6-4 to TRBJ2-1, with TRBD2 identical over 8 bases. In germline, CDR1 is MRHNA, CDR2 SNTAGT. V shed 4 bases, J shed 2 bases, and the junction held 7 bases outside the gene matches. CDR3 length equals 16 residues. This chain's CDR3 is CASSVKTSEAYNEQFF. CDR3 nucleotide sequence: TGTGCCAGCAGTGTAAAGACTAGCGAAGCCTACAATGAGCAGTTCTTC.

The rearrangement uses TRBV28 and TRBJ1-2; perhaps TRBD1 as D (6 bases). The CDR3 consists of 14 residues. V was clipped by 5 bases and J by 4 bases, with 14 bases between them. CDR1 MDHEN and CDR2 SYDVKM come from the germline V gene. CDR3 coding DNA: TGTGCCAGCAGTATCCCAGGGGACCCCTATGGCTACACCTTC. Its protein is CASSIPGDPYGYTF.

The chain is built from TRBV6-1 and TRBJ1-1; D remains unclear. Trimming cost V 2 bases and J 4 bases, with 14 bases left between them. Looked up from germline, CDR1 is MNHNS and CDR2 is SASEGT. The CDR3 extends over 15 amino acids. CDR3 protein: CASSEHGPRGTEAFF. In nucleotides, the CDR3 is TGTGCCAGCAGTGAACACGGACCCCGGGGCACTGAAGCTTTCTTT.

J is TRBJ1-1 and V is TRBV4-1; D may be TRBD1 (5 bases). Trimming took off 5 bases at V and 2 bases at J, with 12 bases between the two ends. Germline V gene sequence: CDR1 MGHRA, CDR2 YSYEKL. The CDR3 is 14 residues long. The CDR3 here is CASSDGTANTEAFF. CDR3 sequence (DNA): TGCGCCAGCAGCGACGGGACCGCCAACACTGAAGCTTTCTTT.

The rearrangement uses TRBV11-3 and TRBJ2-7; 9 nucleotides line up with TRBD2. This CDR3 has 17 residues. After removal of 0 bases from V and 0 bases from J, the junction contained 6 bases not matched to a gene. CDR1 and CDR2 from the germline V gene are SGHNT and YENEEA. The CDR3 region is CASSLDGGLAFSYEQYF. In nucleotides, the CDR3 is TGTGCCAGCAGCTTAGATGGCGGACTAGCGTTCTCCTACGAGCAGTACTTC.

V and J are TRBV9 and TRBJ2-5, with 11 bases that match TRBD1. Looked up from germline, CDR1 is SGDLS and CDR2 is YYNGEE. The CDR3 has 14 amino acids. With V trimmed by 3 bases and J by 5 bases, 3 bases remained unmatched. CDR3 in amino acids: CASSGTGGGETQYF. DNA of the CDR3: TGTGCCAGCAGCGGGACAGGGGGCGGGGAGACCCAGTACTTC. Variable domain in full (rest from reference TRBV9 and TRBJ2-5): DSGVTQTPKHLITATGQRVTLRCSPRSGDLSVYWYQQSLDQGLQFLIQYYNGEERAKGNILERFSAQQFPDLHSELNLSSLELGDSALYFCASSGTGGGETQYFGPGTRLLVL.

The chain's CDR3 is CASSSSGGGNTIYF. CDR3 sequence (DNA): TGTGCCAGCTCATCTTCAGGGGGAGGAAACACCATATATTTT. This chain uses TRBV6-5 with TRBJ1-3; 7 bases map to TRBD1. The CDR3 is made up of 14 amino acids. From germline, CDR1 is MNHEY and CDR2 SVGAGI. V lost 8 bases to trimming and J lost 4 bases; unmatched junction nucleotides: 8.

The chain employs TRBV6-5 and TRBJ1-3; no definite D call. Trimming pared 6 bases from V and 2 bases from J, leaving 11 bases between. Germline V gene sequence: CDR1 MNHEY, CDR2 SVGAGI. This CDR3 comprises 14 residues. CDR3 DNA: TGTGCCAGCAGGCTCACCCCCACTGGAAACACCATATATTTT. This gives the protein CASRLTPTGNTIYF.